One and the same sample provided the 24 T cell receptor beta chains below, sequenced in a study of regulatory T cells in long-lasting Graves disease. Time point reported: newly diagnosed GD, antithyroid drugs for less than 3 months. The TCR library was made from RNA extracted from PBMCs. Relying on iRepertoire HTBI primers and Arm-PCR of CDR3 regions, the team built TCR beta libraries. TCRdb redid the calling of the multiplex PCR reads with MiXCR, one entry per CDR3 protein. This sample yields fewer than 650,000 distinct CDR3 sequences, of which about 16% are seen a single time; approximately 12% belongs to the top ten. These same records also appear under a second study, on T cells in Graves' hyperthyroidism and ophthalmopathy.

This sample comprised peripheral blood mononuclear cells (PBMCs), obtained at new diagnosis, from a patient treated with antithyroid drugs. The source is a man younger than 35 with Graves disease.

V gene TRBV30 combines with J gene TRBJ1-4; 9 bases are a match to TRBD1. From germline, CDR1 is GTSNPN and CDR2 SVGIG (reference sequence). V dropped 1 base and J dropped 11; count of bases not matched to a gene: 8. This CDR3 spans 14 amino acids. The CDR3 reads CAWSGTGARGKLFF. In nucleotides, the CDR3 is TGTGCCTGGAGTGGGACAGGGGCGAGAGGGAAACTGTTTTTT. The full variable domain, completed using reference TRBV30 and TRBJ1-4, is SQTIHQWPATLVQPVGSPLSLECTVEGTSNPNLYWYRQAAGRGLQLLFYSVGIGQISSEVPQNLSASRPQDRQFILSSKKLLLSDSGFYLCAWSGTGARGKLFFGSGTQLSVL.

This clonotype has a handful of counts. This sequence joins TRBV2 and TRBJ2-7; 7 bases fit TRBD1. The germline gives CDR1 SNHLY, CDR2 FYNNEI. After removal of 4 bases from V and 5 bases from J, the junction contained 14 bases not matched to a gene. CDR3 size: 16 residues. The CDR3 nucleotides are TGTGCCAGCAGTGTACCAAACACCGGGACAGCCGACGAGCAGTACTTC. As protein: CASSVPNTGTADEQYF.

This clonotype showed up many times. The chain is built from TRBV20-1 and TRBJ2-3; D remains unclear. Germline CDR1 is DFQATT and CDR2 is SNEGSKA (reference sequence). The V and J ends lost 2 bases and 3 bases respectively, with 0 bases between them. The CDR3 covers 10 residues. The CDR3 here is CSARTDTQYF. As DNA, the CDR3 is TGCAGTGCTAGAACAGATACGCAGTATTTT.

In its sample, this clonotype was seen many times. The chain employs TRBV3-1 and TRBJ2-5; the D gene is possibly TRBD2 (6 bases). This CDR3 has 15 residues. Germline V lookup: CDR1 LGHDT, CDR2 YNNKEL (reference sequence). Trimming pared 4 bases from V and 0 bases from J, leaving 12 bases between. The CDR3 coding sequence is TGTGCCAGCAGCCCCGGACTACGGTACCAAGAGACCCAGTACTTC. This translates into CASSPGLRYQETQYF.

This clonotype was picked up many times. The chain's CDR3 is CASRKRLGTDTEAFF. The CDR3 coding sequence is TGTGCCAGCAGGAAAAGGTTAGGAACCGACACTGAAGCTTTCTTT. This chain connects TRBV7-9 to TRBJ1-1; D gene unclear. V was pared by 6 bases and J by 3 bases, with 17 bases between. The CDR3 consists of 15 residues. Germline V gene data show CDR1 as SEHNR and CDR2 as FQNEAQ (reference sequence).

Ten or more counts support this clonotype. This chain connects TRBV30 to TRBJ1-2; no definite D call. The germline V and J ends were trimmed by 0 bases and 2 bases, with 13 bases remaining between them. Looked up from germline, CDR1 is GTSNPN and CDR2 is SVGIG (reference sequence). CDR3 length equals 15 residues. This CDR3 is CAWSVSQPSNYGYTF. The CDR3 DNA reads TGTGCCTGGAGTGTCAGTCAGCCTTCGAACTATGGCTACACCTTC.

J is TRBJ1-5 and V is TRBV6-1; 7 bases fit TRBD1. The CDR3 runs 15 residues. From germline, CDR1 is MNHNS and CDR2 SASEGT. V lost 7 bases and J lost 1; bases outside the gene matches: 7. The CDR3 nucleotides read TGTGCCAGCACCTTGACAGGGCGAAGCAATCAGCCCCAGCATTTT. Translation gives CASTLTGRSNQPQHF.

This clonotype was detected a few times. This sequence joins TRBV6-1 and TRBJ1-3; maybe TRBD1 (5 bases). This CDR3 contains 12 residues. Germline CDR1 and CDR2: MNHNS and SASEGT. Trimming left V 8 bases short and J 2 bases short, with 7 bases between. The CDR3 DNA sequence: TGTGCCAGCGGACAACCTGGAAACACCATATATTTT. It codes for CASGQPGNTIYF.

The J gene is TRBJ2-7, the V gene TRBV20-1; 13 bases are a match to TRBD2. The V and J ends lost 1 base and 4 bases, in that order; junction bases with no gene match: 4. CDR1 DFQATT and CDR2 SNEGSKA come from the germline V gene (reference sequence). The CDR3 runs to 15 residues. The CDR3 here is CSARARTSGSYEQYF. CDR3 DNA: TGCAGTGCTAGAGCCCGGACTAGCGGGAGTTACGAGCAGTACTTC.

This chain uses TRBV5-1 with TRBJ2-1, with a possible D match to TRBD2 (6 bases). CDR3 length equals 19 residues. Trimming removed 4 bases at V and 0 bases at J, with 23 bases between. Germline CDR1 SGHRS, CDR2 YFSETQ. The CDR3 nucleotides are TGCGCCAGCAGCCTACGGGACTTCCCGGGGGAAACCTCCTACAATGAGCAGTTCTTC. It translates to CASSLRDFPGETSYNEQFF.

In its sample, this clonotype was seen many times. V and J are TRBV7-2 and TRBJ2-1; a weak D match, TRBD2 (5 bases). Per the germline V gene, CDR1 is SGHTA and CDR2 is FQGNSA. Trimming took off 3 bases at V and 0 bases at J, with 9 bases between the two ends. The CDR3 loop spans 15 amino acids. The CDR3 DNA reads TGTGCCAGCAGCTTCACTACTAGCTCCTACAATGAGCAGTTCTTC. Translating it yields CASSFTTSSYNEQFF.

V usage is TRBV30 and J usage is TRBJ2-2; weak D call: TRBD2 (5 bases). Germline V gene sequence: CDR1 GTSNPN, CDR2 SVGIG (reference sequence). The V end was cut by 0 bases, the J end by 0 bases, with 20 bases between. The CDR3 has 19 amino acids. The CDR3 DNA reads as TGTGCCTGGAGTGTACTAATTTATGCGCGGGCCGCGAACACCGGGGAGCTGTTTTTT. Translated, it gives CAWSVLIYARAANTGELFF. The whole variable domain, remainder taken from reference TRBV30 and TRBJ2-2, is SQTIHQWPATLVQPVGSPLSLECTVEGTSNPNLYWYRQAAGRGLQLLFYSVGIGQISSEVPQNLSASRPQDRQFILSSKKLLLSDSGFYLCAWSVLIYARAANTGELFFGEGSRLTVL.

This clonotype was recorded a few times. This sequence may be a read error, since a much larger clone differs from it by one base. The chain recombines TRBV12-3 or TRBV12-4 with TRBJ2-7; 9 bases line up with TRBD1. This CDR3 has 14 amino acids. The CDR3: CASSLRQGGASTQF. CDR3 coding DNA: TGTGCCAGCAGTTTACGACAGGGGGGGGCCTCTACCCAATTC.

This clonotype was detected a few times. V usage is TRBV27 and J usage is TRBJ1-1; no clear D. Trimming took off 5 bases at V and 3 bases at J, with 16 bases between the two ends. Per the germline V gene, CDR1 is MNHEY and CDR2 is SMNVEV (reference sequence). The CDR3 is 15 amino acids. CDR3 loop: CASSPIRVKDTEAFF. CDR3 nucleotide sequence: TGTGCCAGCAGTCCCATTCGGGTTAAGGACACTGAAGCTTTCTTT.

Only a few counts were recorded for this clonotype. The V and J genes are TRBV6-2 or TRBV6-3 and TRBJ1-3; D not certain. Deletions cut 5 bases from V and 0 bases from J, with 11 bases between. Germline V lookup: CDR1 MNHEY, CDR2 SVGEGT. The CDR3 has 15 amino acids. Written as DNA, the CDR3 is TGTGCCAGCAGTGAGGATAGAGTCTCTGGAAACACCATATATTTT. Translating it yields CASSEDRVSGNTIYF.

This clonotype was detected ten times or more. This rearrangement joins TRBV20-1 to TRBJ2-1, with TRBD2 matching 10 bases. The germline CDR1 and CDR2 sequences are DFQATT and SNEGSKA (reference sequence). J gave up 3 bases and V 4 bases, and 0 bases lay outside the gene matches. This CDR3 is built from 13 residues. The CDR3 sequence is CSATSGSYNEQFF. CDR3 sequence (DNA): TGCAGTGCTACTAGCGGGAGCTACAATGAGCAGTTCTTC.

This clonotype was recorded at least ten times. This rearrangement joins TRBV6-1 to TRBJ1-6; D gene uncertain. The V gene lost 7 bases and the J gene lost 4 bases, with 8 bases spanning the gap. CDR3 size: 13 residues. Per germline, CDR1 MNHNS and CDR2 SASEGT. The CDR3 bases are TGTGCCAGCACCCCTACGTATAATTCACCCCTCCACTTT. This codes for CASTPTYNSPLHF.

This clonotype was detected many times. The CDR3 coding sequence is TGTGCCAGCAGCCAAGATGGTCTAGTGTATGAGCAGTTCTTC. Translation gives CASSQDGLVYEQFF. The chain employs TRBV3-1 and TRBJ2-1; D ambiguous. Trimming stripped 0 bases from V and 8 bases from J, with 11 bases between. The CDR3 is 14 amino acids. Germline V lookup: CDR1 LGHDT, CDR2 YNNKEL (reference sequence).

This clonotype turned up a few times. The chain's CDR3 is CASSPGHGGSEAFF. The CDR3 bases are TGCGCCAGCAGCCCGGGACACGGAGGCTCTGAAGCTTTCTTT. The chain has TRBV5-1 and TRBJ1-1; D perhaps matches TRBD1 (6 bases). The ends were cut back, 4 bases at V and 6 bases at J, with 16 bases in the middle. The CDR3 contains 14 residues. The germline V gene encodes CDR1 SGHRS and CDR2 YFSETQ.

This clonotype is categorized as medium-sized (0.01 to 0.1%). The V call is TRBV12-3 or TRBV12-4, the J call TRBJ1-1; possibly TRBD1 for D (6 bases). V lost 5 bases and J lost 0, with 16 bases in between. The CDR3 has 16 residues. The CDR3 loop is CASSEEATGLNTEAFF. The CDR3 DNA is TGTGCCAGCAGTGAAGAGGCGACAGGTTTGAACACTGAAGCTTTCTTT.

This clonotype was seen repeatedly, ten times or more. This chain connects TRBV15 to TRBJ2-5, with 11 bases identical to TRBD2. There are 16 residues in the CDR3. The J segment lost 4 bases and the V segment lost 1 base, leaving 5 bases of the junction unmatched. Germline V CDR1 and CDR2: LNHNV, YYDKDF (reference sequence). The CDR3 DNA reads TGTGCCACCAGCAGAGGTAGCGGGAGGGCCGGAGAGACCCAGTACTTC. This sequence encodes CATSRGSGRAGETQYF.

This clonotype was detected only a few times. The V and J genes are TRBV20-1 and TRBJ2-5, with D possibly called TRBD1 or TRBD2 (6 bases each). This CDR3 region has 14 residues. Germline CDR1 DFQATT, CDR2 SNEGSKA (reference sequence). The germline V and J ends were trimmed by 0 bases and 7 bases, with 15 bases remaining between them. DNA of the CDR3: TGCAGTGCTAGAGACGCCGGGGGCAGGGCGACCCAGTACTTC. Translation: CSARDAGGRATQYF.

This clonotype was recorded many times. The chain joins TRBV7-3 to TRBJ2-3; TRBD2 matches at 10 bases. The CDR3 spans 17 residues. Trimming cost V 5 bases and J 6 bases; bases outside gene matches: 14. Germline V gives CDR1 SGHTA, CDR2 FQGTGA. CDR3 bases: TGTGCCAGCAGCCCGCGGGCTAGCGGGAGTGGTACGGATACGCAGTATTTT. Translating gives CASSPRASGSGTDTQYF. Combining the CDR3 with reference TRBV7-3 and TRBJ2-3 gives the whole variable domain GAGVSQTPSNKVTEKGKYVELRCDPISGHTALYWYRQSLGQGPEFLIYFQGTGAADDSGLPNDRFFAVRPEGSVSTLKIQRTERGDSAVYLCASSPRASGSGTDTQYFGPGTRLTVL.

The table lists this clonotype with a few counts. A read error likely explains this, since a far larger clone differs by one base. CDR3 coding DNA: TGTGCCAGCAGCCCCGAAGGGTCCCTACCGGGGGAGGCCCAGTACTTC. The encoded protein is CASSPEGSLPGEAQYF. The chain employs TRBV7-3 and TRBJ2-5; weak D call: TRBD2 (6 bases). Germline V gene data show CDR1 as SGHTA and CDR2 as FQGTGA. The ends were cut back, 5 bases at V and 9 bases at J, with 25 bases in the middle. The CDR3 loop spans 16 amino acids.